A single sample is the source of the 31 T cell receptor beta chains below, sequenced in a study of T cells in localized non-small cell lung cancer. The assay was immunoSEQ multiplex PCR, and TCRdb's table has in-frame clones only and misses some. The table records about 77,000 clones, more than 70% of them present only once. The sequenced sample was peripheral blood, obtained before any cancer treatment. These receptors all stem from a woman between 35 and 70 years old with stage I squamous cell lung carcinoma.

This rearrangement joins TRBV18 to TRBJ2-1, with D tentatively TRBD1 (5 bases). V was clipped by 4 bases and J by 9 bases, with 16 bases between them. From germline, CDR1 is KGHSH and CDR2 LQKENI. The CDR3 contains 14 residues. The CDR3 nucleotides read TGTGCCAGCTCACTAGAAATCGGACATGCTGAGCAGTTCTTC. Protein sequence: CASSLEIGHAEQFF.

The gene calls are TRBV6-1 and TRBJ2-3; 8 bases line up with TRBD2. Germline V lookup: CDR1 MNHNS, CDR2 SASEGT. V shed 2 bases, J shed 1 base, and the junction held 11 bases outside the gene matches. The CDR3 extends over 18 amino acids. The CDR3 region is CASSERPAYSGGTDTQYF. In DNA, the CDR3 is TGTGCCAGCAGTGAACGTCCCGCATATAGCGGGGGCACAGATACGCAGTATTTT.

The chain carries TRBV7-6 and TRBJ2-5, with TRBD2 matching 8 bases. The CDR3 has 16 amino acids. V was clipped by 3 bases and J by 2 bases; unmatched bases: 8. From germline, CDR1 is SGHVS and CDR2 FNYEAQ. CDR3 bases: TGTGCCAGCAGCTTGGAGGGACTAGGGCAACAAGAGACCCAGTACTTC. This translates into CASSLEGLGQQETQYF.

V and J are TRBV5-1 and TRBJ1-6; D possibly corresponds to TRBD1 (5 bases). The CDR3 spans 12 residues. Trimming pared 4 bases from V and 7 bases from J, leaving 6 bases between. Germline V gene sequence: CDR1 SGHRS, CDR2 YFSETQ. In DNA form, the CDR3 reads TGCGCCAGCAGCAGGGACAATTCACCCCTCCACTTT. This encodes CASSRDNSPLHF.

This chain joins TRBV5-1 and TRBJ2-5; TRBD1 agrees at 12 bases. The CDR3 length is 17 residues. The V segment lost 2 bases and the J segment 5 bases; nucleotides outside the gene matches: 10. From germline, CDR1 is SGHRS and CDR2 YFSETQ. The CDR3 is CASSLNPGTGGRETQYF. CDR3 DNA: TGCGCCAGCAGCTTAAACCCCGGGACAGGGGGCCGGGAGACCCAGTACTTC. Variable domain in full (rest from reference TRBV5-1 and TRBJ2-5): KAGVTQTPRYLIKTRGQQVTLSCSPISGHRSVSWYQQTPGQGLQFLFEYFSETQRNKGNFPGRFSGRQFSNSRSEMNVSTLELGDSALYLCASSLNPGTGGRETQYFGPGTRLLVL.

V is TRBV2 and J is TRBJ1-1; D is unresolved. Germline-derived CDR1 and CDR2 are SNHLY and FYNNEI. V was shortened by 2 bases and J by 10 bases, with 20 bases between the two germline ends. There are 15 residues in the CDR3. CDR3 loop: CASSERVLQGGRAFF. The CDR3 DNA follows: TGTGCCAGCAGTGAAAGGGTCCTCCAAGGTGGTCGAGCTTTCTTT.

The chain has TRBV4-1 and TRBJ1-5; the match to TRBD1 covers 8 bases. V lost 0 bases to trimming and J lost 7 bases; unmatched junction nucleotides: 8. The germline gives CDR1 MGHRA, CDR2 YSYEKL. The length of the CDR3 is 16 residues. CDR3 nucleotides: TGCGCCAGCAGCCAAGAGGACAGGGCTTTTACACAGCCCCAGCATTTT. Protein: CASSQEDRAFTQPQHF.

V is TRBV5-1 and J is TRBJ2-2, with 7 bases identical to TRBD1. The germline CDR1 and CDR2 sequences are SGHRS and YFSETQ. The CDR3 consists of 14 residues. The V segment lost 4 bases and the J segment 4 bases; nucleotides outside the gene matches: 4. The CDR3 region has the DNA TGCGCCAGCAGCCCGGGGACAGTCACCGGGGAGCTGTTTTTT. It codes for CASSPGTVTGELFF.

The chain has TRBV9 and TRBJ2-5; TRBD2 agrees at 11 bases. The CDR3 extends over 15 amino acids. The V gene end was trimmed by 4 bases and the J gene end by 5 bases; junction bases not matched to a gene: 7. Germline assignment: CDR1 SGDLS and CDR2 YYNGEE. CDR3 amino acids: CASSYTSGGLETQYF. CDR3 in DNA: TGTGCCAGCAGCTATACTAGCGGGGGCTTGGAGACCCAGTACTTC.

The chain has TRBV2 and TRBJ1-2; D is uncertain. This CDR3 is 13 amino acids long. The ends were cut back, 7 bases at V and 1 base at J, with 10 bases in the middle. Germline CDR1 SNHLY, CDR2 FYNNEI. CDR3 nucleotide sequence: TGTGCCAGCATAATGGGGTTTAACTATGGCTACACCTTC. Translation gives CASIMGFNYGYTF.

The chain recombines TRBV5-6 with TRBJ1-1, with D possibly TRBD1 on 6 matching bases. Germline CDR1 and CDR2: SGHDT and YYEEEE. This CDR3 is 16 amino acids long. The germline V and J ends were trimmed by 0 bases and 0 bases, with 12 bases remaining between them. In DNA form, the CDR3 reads TGTGCCAGCAGCTTGGCCACAGGGACACTGAACACTGAAGCTTTCTTT. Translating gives CASSLATGTLNTEAFF.

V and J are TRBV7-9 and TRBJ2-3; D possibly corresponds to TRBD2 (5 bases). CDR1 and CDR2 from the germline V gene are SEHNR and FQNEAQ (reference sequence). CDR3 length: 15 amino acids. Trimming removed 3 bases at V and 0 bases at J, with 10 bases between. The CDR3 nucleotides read TGTGCCAGCAGCTTTCGGGGTCCTAGCACAGATACGCAGTATTTT. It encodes CASSFRGPSTDTQYF.

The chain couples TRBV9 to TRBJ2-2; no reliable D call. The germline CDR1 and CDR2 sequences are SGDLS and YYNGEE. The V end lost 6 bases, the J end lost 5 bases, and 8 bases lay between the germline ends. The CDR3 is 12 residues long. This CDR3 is CASNVGTGELFF. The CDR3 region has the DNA TGTGCCAGCAACGTGGGGACCGGGGAGCTGTTTTTT.

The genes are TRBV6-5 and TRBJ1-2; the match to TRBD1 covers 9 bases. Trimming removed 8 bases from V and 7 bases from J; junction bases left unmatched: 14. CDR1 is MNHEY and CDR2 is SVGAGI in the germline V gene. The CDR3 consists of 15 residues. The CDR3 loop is CASLPGQGSVLGYTF. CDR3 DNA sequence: TGTGCCAGCCTCCCGGGACAGGGATCGGTCCTTGGCTACACCTTC.

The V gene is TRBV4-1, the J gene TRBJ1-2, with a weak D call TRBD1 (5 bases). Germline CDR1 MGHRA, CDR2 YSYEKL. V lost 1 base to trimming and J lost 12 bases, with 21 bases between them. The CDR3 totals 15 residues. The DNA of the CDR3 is TGCGCCAGCAGCCAAGTATTGACGGAGGGGTGGCAACACACCTTC. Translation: CASSQVLTEGWQHTF.

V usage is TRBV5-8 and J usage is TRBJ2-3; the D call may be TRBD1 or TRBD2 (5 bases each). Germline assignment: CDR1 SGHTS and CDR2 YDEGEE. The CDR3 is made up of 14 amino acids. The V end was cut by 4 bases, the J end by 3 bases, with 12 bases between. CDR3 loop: CASSNSRGTDTQYF. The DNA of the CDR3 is TGTGCCAGCAGCAATTCGAGGGGTACAGATACGCAGTATTTT.

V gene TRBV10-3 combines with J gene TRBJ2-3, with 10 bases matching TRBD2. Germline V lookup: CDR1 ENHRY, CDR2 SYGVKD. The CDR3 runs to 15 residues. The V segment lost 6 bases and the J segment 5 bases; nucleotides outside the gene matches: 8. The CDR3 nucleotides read TGTGCCATCAGCTCAGCGGGGGGGCCGGGAGATACGCAGTATTTT. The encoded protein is CAISSAGGPGDTQYF.

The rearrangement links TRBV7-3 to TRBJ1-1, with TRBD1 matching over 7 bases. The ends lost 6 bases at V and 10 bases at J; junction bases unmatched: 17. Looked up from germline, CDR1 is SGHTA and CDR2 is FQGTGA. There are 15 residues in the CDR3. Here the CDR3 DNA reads TGTGCCAGCAGTTATACCGGGACAGCCTCCGGTCCAGCTTTCTTT. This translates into CASSYTGTASGPAFF.

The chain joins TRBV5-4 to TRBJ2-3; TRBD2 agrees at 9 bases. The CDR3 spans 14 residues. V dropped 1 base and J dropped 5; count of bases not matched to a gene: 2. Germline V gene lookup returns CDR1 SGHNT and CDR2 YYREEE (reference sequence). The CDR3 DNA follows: TGTGCCAGCAGCTTGTGGACTAGCGTAGATACGCAGTATTTT. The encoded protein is CASSLWTSVDTQYF. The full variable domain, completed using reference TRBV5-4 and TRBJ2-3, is ETGVTQSPTHLIKTRGQQVTLRCSSQSGHNTVSWYQQALGQGPQFIFQYYREEENGRGNFPPRFSGLQFPNYSSELNVNALELDDSALYLCASSLWTSVDTQYFGPGTRLTVL.

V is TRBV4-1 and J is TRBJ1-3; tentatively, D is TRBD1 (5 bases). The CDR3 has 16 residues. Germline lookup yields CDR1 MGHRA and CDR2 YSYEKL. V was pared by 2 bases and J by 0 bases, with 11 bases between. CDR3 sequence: CASSQQPGTSGNTIYF. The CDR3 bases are TGCGCCAGCAGCCAACAACCAGGGACCTCTGGAAACACCATATATTTT.

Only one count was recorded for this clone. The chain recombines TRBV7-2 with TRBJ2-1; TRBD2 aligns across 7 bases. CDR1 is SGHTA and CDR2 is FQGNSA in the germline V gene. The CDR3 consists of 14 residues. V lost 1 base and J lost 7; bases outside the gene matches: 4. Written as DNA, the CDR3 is TGTGCCAGCAGCTTAGGACTAGCTTGGAATGAGCAGTTCTTC. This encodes CASSLGLAWNEQFF.

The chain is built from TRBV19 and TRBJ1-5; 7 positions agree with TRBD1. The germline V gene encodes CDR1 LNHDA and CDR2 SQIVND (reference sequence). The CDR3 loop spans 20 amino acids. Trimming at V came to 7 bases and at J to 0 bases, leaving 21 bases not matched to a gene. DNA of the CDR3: TGTGCCAGTACCAAATCCCACCCTTCCGGGACAGCATATAGCAATCAGCCCCAGCATTTT. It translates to CASTKSHPSGTAYSNQPQHF.

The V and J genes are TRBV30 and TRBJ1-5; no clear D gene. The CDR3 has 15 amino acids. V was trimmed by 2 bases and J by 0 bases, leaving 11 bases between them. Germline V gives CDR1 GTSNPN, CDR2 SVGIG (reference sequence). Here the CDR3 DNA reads TGTGCCTGGAGTCCCGACGGGAATAGCAATCAGCCCCAGCATTTT. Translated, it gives CAWSPDGNSNQPQHF.

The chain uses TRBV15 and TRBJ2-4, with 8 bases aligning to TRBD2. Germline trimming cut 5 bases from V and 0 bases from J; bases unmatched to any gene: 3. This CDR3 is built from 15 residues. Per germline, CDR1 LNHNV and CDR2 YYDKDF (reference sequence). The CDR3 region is CATSRGGSAKNIQYF. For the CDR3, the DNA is TGTGCCACCAGCCGGGGGGGTTCAGCCAAAAACATTCAGTACTTC.

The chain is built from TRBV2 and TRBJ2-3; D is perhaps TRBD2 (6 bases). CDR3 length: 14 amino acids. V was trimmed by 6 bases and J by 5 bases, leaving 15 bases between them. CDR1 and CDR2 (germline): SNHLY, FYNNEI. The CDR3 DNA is TGTGCCAGCAGGAGACTAGTTTCGGGAGATACGCAGTATTTT. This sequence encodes CASRRLVSGDTQYF.

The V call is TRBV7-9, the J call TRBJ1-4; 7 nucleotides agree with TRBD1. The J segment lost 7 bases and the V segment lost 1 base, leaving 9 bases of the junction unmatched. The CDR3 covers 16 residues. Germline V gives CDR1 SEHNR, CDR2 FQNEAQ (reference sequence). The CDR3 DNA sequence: TGTGCCAGCAGCTTAGGAGGGGGCAATGTGGGTGAAAAACTGTTTTTT. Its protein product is CASSLGGGNVGEKLFF.

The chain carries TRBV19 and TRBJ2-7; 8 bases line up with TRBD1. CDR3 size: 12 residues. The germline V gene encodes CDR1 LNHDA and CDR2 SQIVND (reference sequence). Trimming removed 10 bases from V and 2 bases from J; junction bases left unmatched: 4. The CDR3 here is CATGTGTYEQYF. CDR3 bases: TGTGCCACCGGGACAGGTACCTACGAGCAGTACTTC.

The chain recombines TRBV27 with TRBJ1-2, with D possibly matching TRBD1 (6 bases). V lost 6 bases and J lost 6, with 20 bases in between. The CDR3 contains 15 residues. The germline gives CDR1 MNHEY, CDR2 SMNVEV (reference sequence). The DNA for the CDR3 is TGTGCCAGCAGCCGAGAAACAGGGTATCATAATGGCTACACCTTC. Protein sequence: CASSRETGYHNGYTF.

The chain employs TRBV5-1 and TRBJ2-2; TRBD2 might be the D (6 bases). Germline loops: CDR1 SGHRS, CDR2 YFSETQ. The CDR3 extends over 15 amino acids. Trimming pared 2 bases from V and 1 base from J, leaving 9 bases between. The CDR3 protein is CASSLFGGNTGELFF. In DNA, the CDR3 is TGCGCCAGCAGCTTATTCGGGGGGAACACCGGGGAGCTGTTTTTT.

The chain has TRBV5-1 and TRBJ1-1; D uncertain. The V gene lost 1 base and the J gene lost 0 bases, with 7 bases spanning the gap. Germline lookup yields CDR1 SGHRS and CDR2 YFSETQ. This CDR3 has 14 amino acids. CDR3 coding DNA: TGCGCCAGCAGCTTGTCCTCCATGAACACTGAAGCTTTCTTT. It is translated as CASSLSSMNTEAFF.

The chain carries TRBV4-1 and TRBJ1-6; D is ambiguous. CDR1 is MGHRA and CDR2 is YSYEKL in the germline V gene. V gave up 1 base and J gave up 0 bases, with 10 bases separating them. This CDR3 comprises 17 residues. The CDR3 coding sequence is TGCGCCAGCAGCCAAGTCGACCTGGTCTCCTATAATTCACCCCTCCACTTT. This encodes CASSQVDLVSYNSPLHF.